This T cell receptor beta chain comes out of a study of pediatric ulcerative colitis. During colonoscopy, one to two rectal pinch biopsies were collected. Samples were sequenced at Survey level, maximum 500,000 reads. Profiled with immunoSEQ multiplex PCR; TCRdb holds only in-frame clones, not every one. The sample records over 20,000 clones, around 69% being singletons. The sample holds one count of this clone. Its antigen is still unknown. CDR1 and CDR2 (germline): LGHNA, YNFKEQ. The CDR3 is 14 amino acids. V was cut by 0 bases and J by 9 bases, with 13 bases left in between. Study-wide points: Rectal pinch biopsies may have included blood-derived T cells, especially in patients with overt colitis.

Sequencing was performed on gut tissue. This rearrangement joins TRBV4-2 to TRBJ2-3; no clear D. This clonotype was obtained from a boy between 10 and 17 years old with severe ulcerative colitis. The CDR3: CASSQEPFVATQYF. The CDR3 DNA is TGTGCCAGCAGCCAAGAGCCGTTTGTGGCAACGCAGTATTTT.